Listed here is a single T cell receptor (beta chain). Sequencing was performed with immunoSEQ multiplex PCR; in TCRdb, only in-frame clones are kept and a portion is missing. Of hundreds of thousands of clones in the sample, roughly 90% were seen once. The sample originates from a study of blood T cell repertoires in COVID-19. Overall study context: Samples representing acute and convalescent COVID-19 were sourced from the United States, Italy and Spain. The cDNA or gDNA used as material had been derived from T cells, B-cell-depleted T cells, or PBMCs.

J lost 4 bases, V lost 5 bases, and 15 bases had no gene match. CDR1 is SGHVS and CDR2 is FQNEAQ in the germline V gene. This CDR3 spans 17 amino acids. The rearrangement links TRBV7-8 to TRBJ1-2; 8 bases fit TRBD1. The sequence was collected from a woman in her 30s with COVID-19, enrolled during active disease. The material sequenced was peripheral blood. CDR3 nucleotides: TGTGCCAGCAGCCTGGGACAGGATGACGTATCTTCCTATGGCTACACCTTC. Its protein is CASSLGQDDVSSYGYTF. The entire variable domain, with the rest obtained from reference TRBV7-8 and TRBJ1-2, is as follows: GAGVSQSPRYKVAKRGQDVALRCDPISGHVSLFWYQQALGQGPEFLTYFQNEAQLDKSGLPSDRFFAERPEGSVSTLKIQRTQQEDSAVYLCASSLGQDDVSSYGYTFGSGTRLTVV.